This TCR beta chain was sequenced during a study of vaccination effects on CD4 cells after COVID-19 (dated by TCRdb to between 2022 and 2023). Looking at the study overall: Post-vaccine samples across the study were collected a median of 72 days after the second dose, with a range of 14 to 241. A total of 10 COVID-19 convalescent patients and a handful of SARS-CoV-2-naive healthy vaccine recipients were included in the full study. The Oncomine TCR Beta short-read assay on an Illumina iSeq 100 was used to sequence cultures from other donors in the study. The study compared SARS-CoV-2 spike-specific CD4+ TCR repertoires before and after mRNA vaccination in COVID-19 convalescent patients and infection-naive vaccine recipients. Results the study describes overall, beyond this receptor: In healthy vaccine recipients, vaccine-induced clones were almost all SARS-CoV-2 mono-reactive, with only 1 of 255 being cross-reactive with common cold coronaviruses. The study was limited by a small number of convalescent patients and lacked early post-infection timepoints. At late post-vaccination timepoints, both infection-induced and vaccine-induced clones showed marked clonal contraction, consistent with waning T cell responses.

In the ViraFEST assay, PBMC were stimulated with viral peptide pools, and antigen-specific CD4+ T cell clonotypes were then identified by expansion using TCR sequencing. After around ten days of culture, CD4+ T cells were isolated with the EasySep CD4+ T cell isolation kit. Each participant got two doses of an mRNA SARS-CoV-2 vaccine, either BNT162b2 or mRNA-1273. Healthy vaccine recipients had no prior SARS-CoV-2 infection, confirmed by negative nucleocapsid antibodies before and after vaccination. Some 2 million PBMC per well were cultured with about 9.6 ug/ml peptides in IMDM containing approximately 4.7% human AB serum, about 10 IU/ml IL-2 and gentamicin. Half of the culture medium was replaced with fresh IL-2-containing medium on days 3 and 7. Unless otherwise noted, each peptide stimulation condition was cultured in triplicate wells. Using Ficoll-Paque Plus gradient centrifugation, PBMC were separated from whole blood and then either used fresh or cryopreserved at -140C. Overlapping peptide pools spanned the spike proteins of SARS-CoV-2 and the common cold coronaviruses HCoV-NL63, HCoV-OC43 and HCoV-229E. Genomic DNA was extracted from cultured CD4+ T cells with the QIAamp micro DNA kit.

A word on this clone: The antigen it recognizes is unknown. The input lacks base qualities; no much larger clone sits a single base away.

The library was built by means of the immunoSEQ multiplex PCR assay. DNA from the CD4+ T cells that had been cultured and isolated underwent TCR beta CDR3 sequencing. The original methods were these. Non-productive TCR sequences were removed, reads were trimmed to the CDR3 region, and CDR3s of at least 7 amino acids were retained. The MANAFEST web app was used to identify antigen-specific clonotypes by comparing expansion in peptide wells with expansion in reference cultures. For clones to be considered positive, expansion at FDR<0.05 versus reference and all other wells, an odds ratio above 5, and a frequency above 0.1% in two replicate wells were required. A clonotype was called cross-reactive if it was significantly expanded both in SARS-CoV-2 spike wells and in at least one common cold coronavirus spike condition. Using the stringdist R package, CDR3 similarity was measured by Levenshtein distance, and unrooted trees were constructed with ape in R 3.6.1. The clones in this table, taken by TCRdb from immuneACCESS, are in-frame only. Not every clone is retained; where verified, under half of the shortfall comes from an unresolved V gene, and the cause of the rest is unknown. V and J calls and clone size are those listed in that table; D and trimming were worked out from the DNA. The sample table holds 75,000 to 100,000 clones, of which roughly 80% were seen once. Approximately 1% of the sample lies in the top ten.

Sequencing used CD4+ T cells from PBMCs cultured with HCoV-OC43 spike peptides, obtained after COVID-19 vaccination. The cell subset or site label, as the study defines it: HCoV-OC43 spike overlapping peptide pool stimulation. This receptor was obtained from a human donor who received a COVID-19 vaccine.

The CDR3 region has the sequence CSVEGWGTEAFF. The DNA sequence reads TGCAGCGTTGAGGGATGGGGCACTGAAGCTTTCTTT. Here the chain combines TRBV29-1 and TRBJ1-1; the D gene is unclear. The germline V gene yields SQVTM for CDR1 and ANQGSEA for CDR2. The V and J ends are trimmed by 3 bases and 4 bases, leaving 9 bases between them. Reading from cysteine to phenylalanine, the CDR3 counts 12 amino acids. The only DNA kept is the CDR3, 36 bases in frame from the first base.